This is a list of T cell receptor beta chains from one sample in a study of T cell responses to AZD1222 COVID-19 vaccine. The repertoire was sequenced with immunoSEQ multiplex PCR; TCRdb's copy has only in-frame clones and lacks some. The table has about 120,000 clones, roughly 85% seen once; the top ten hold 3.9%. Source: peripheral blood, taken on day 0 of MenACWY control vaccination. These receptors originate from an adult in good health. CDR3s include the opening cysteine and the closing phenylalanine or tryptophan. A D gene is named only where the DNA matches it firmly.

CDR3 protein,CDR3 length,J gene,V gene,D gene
CASTRPGVHYGYTF,14,TRBJ1-2,TRBV19,-
CASSILAGSTDTQYF,15,TRBJ2-3,TRBV7-6,TRBD2
CASSYGGARYTDTQYF,16,TRBJ2-3,TRBV6-6,-
CASSLSRNVYEQYF,14,TRBJ2-7,TRBV3-1/TRBV3-2,-
CASSQYWDPSGNTIYF,16,TRBJ1-3,TRBV3-1/TRBV3-2,-
CASSPRVFSSGNTIYF,16,TRBJ1-3,TRBV7-9,-
CASSPTGGNTGELFF,15,TRBJ2-2,TRBV7-3,-
CASSLESSTDTQYF,14,TRBJ2-3,TRBV6-2/TRBV6-3,-
CASSSGQGETEAFF,14,TRBJ1-1,TRBV5-4,TRBD1
CASSSDGRTNEQYF,14,TRBJ2-7,TRBV7-8,-
CASRDRGTNEKLFF,14,TRBJ1-4,TRBV6-5,TRBD1
CASRYRGQNSPLHF,14,TRBJ1-6,TRBV6-4,TRBD1
CAWSVVGTGRRGGYTF,16,TRBJ1-2,TRBV30,-
CASSAGGRAKNIQYF,15,TRBJ2-4,TRBV7-8,TRBD2
CASRDSGETQYF,12,TRBJ2-5,TRBV12-3/TRBV12-4,-
CASTKQKSPLHF,12,TRBJ1-6,TRBV28,-
CASSFARTGGGYGYTF,16,TRBJ1-2,TRBV28,TRBD1
CASSIDPTGNRYF,13,TRBJ2-7,TRBV19,-
CASSLNPDLDEQYF,14,TRBJ2-7,TRBV19,-
CASRGRDRGTEAFF,14,TRBJ1-1,TRBV3-1/TRBV3-2,TRBD1
CASSVVASGGASDTQYF,17,TRBJ2-3,TRBV9,TRBD2
CASSFGSNTEAFF,13,TRBJ1-1,TRBV12-3/TRBV12-4,-
CASSALLSVSYEQYF,15,TRBJ2-7,TRBV2,-
CASSPPGGVETQYF,14,TRBJ2-5,TRBV7-2,-
CASSQEGGNSYEQYF,15,TRBJ2-7,TRBV4-1,-